The 11 T cell receptor beta chains listed next were all sequenced from one sample in a study of cytomegalovirus exposure and HLA in healthy donors. The PCR ran on 60 Vbeta and 13 Jbeta primers. TCRdb's copy holds only in-frame clones and misses some; the assay was immunoSEQ multiplex PCR. This repertoire shows about 130,000 clones, approximately 61% found once; its top ten account for over 1.5%. The specimen sequenced was PBMCs. These receptors came from a human donor in good health.

This chain connects TRBV29-1 to TRBJ2-7; possibly TRBD2 for D (6 bases). V was cut by 6 bases and J by 2 bases, with 11 bases left in between. This CDR3 has 12 residues. The V gene's germline CDR1 is SQVTM and CDR2 ANQGSEA. CDR3 residues: CSVRERTYEQYF. In nucleotides, the CDR3 is TGCAGCGTCCGGGAGAGGACCTACGAGCAGTACTTC.

The V call is TRBV18, the J call TRBJ2-5, with D perhaps matching TRBD2 (6 bases). Trimming removed 4 bases at V and 4 bases at J, with 16 bases between. The CDR3 runs to 15 residues. Germline CDR1 and CDR2: KGHSH and LQKENI. In DNA, the CDR3 is TGTGCCAGCTCACAGGAAGGGACTCCTAGAGAGACCCAGTACTTC. This gives the protein CASSQEGTPRETQYF.

This clone was detected only once. The chain combines TRBV2 with TRBJ2-7; D might be TRBD2 (5 bases). Germline values: CDR1 SNHLY, CDR2 FYNNEI. V was pared by 6 bases and J by 1 base, with 16 bases between. The CDR3 length is 15 residues. The CDR3: CASRRVKGTSYEQYF. The CDR3 coding sequence is TGTGCCAGCAGGCGGGTCAAGGGCACTTCCTACGAGCAGTACTTC.

This clone appeared a few times. The CDR3 sequence is CASSAGSPYEQYF. For the CDR3, the DNA is TGTGCCAGCTCAGCAGGGTCCCCCTACGAGCAGTACTTC. The rearrangement links TRBV18 to TRBJ2-7; possibly TRBD1 for D (5 bases). The germline gives CDR1 KGHSH, CDR2 LQKENI. V lost 5 bases to trimming and J lost 2 bases, with 10 bases between them. The CDR3 is 13 residues long.

This clone was seen a single time. The chain is built from TRBV7-2 and TRBJ2-7; D gene ambiguous. V was pared by 4 bases and J by 0 bases, with 16 bases between. This CDR3 has 16 amino acids. The V gene's germline CDR1 is SGHTA and CDR2 FQGNSA. Written as DNA, the CDR3 is TGTGCCAGCAGCTCCTATTTGAGGCTGAGCTCCTACGAGCAGTACTTC. Amino acids: CASSSYLRLSSYEQYF.

The V call is TRBV29-1, the J call TRBJ2-7; D uncertain. The length of the CDR3 is 11 residues. Trimming left V 0 bases short and J 4 bases short, with 4 bases between. Germline assignment: CDR1 SQVTM and CDR2 ANQGSEA. Here the CDR3 DNA reads TGCAGCGTTGAAGATCTTTACGAGCAGTACTTC. Encoded protein: CSVEDLYEQYF.

In its sample, this clone was seen once. V and J are TRBV27 and TRBJ1-1, with D perhaps matching TRBD1 (5 bases). Per germline, CDR1 MNHEY and CDR2 SMNVEV (reference sequence). CDR3 length: 16 amino acids. V lost 2 bases and J lost 0, with 13 bases in between. The CDR3 nucleotides read TGTGCCAGCAGTTTAGCAGGGAGGGTCATGAACACTGAAGCTTTCTTT. It is translated as CASSLAGRVMNTEAFF.

The chain employs TRBV9 and TRBJ1-1; possibly TRBD1 for D (5 bases). In germline, CDR1 is SGDLS, CDR2 YYNGEE. The CDR3 is made up of 12 amino acids. V lost 0 bases, J lost 8 bases, and 8 bases lay in between. CDR3 amino acids: CASSVAEGEAFF. DNA of the CDR3: TGTGCCAGCAGCGTAGCGGAGGGGGAAGCTTTCTTT.

This chain uses TRBV9 with TRBJ2-7; D not certain. V was shortened by 2 bases and J by 2 bases, with 11 bases between the two germline ends. The CDR3 covers 14 residues. Per the germline V gene, CDR1 is SGDLS and CDR2 is YYNGEE. The CDR3, as DNA: TGTGCCAGCAGCGTGGATCAGGATACCTACGAGCAGTACTTC. This encodes CASSVDQDTYEQYF. Combining the CDR3 with reference TRBV9 and TRBJ2-7 gives the whole variable domain DSGVTQTPKHLITATGQRVTLRCSPRSGDLSVYWYQQSLDQGLQFLIQYYNGEERAKGNILERFSAQQFPDLHSELNLSSLELGDSALYFCASSVDQDTYEQYFGPGTRLTVT.

The chain links TRBV18 to TRBJ2-7; D not resolved. CDR1 and CDR2 from the germline V gene are KGHSH and LQKENI. V lost 3 bases, J lost 3 bases, and 12 bases lay in between. The CDR3 totals 14 residues. CDR3: CASSPAGLNYEQYF. The CDR3 DNA reads as TGTGCCAGCTCACCGGCCGGGTTAAACTACGAGCAGTACTTC.

This clone has just a few counts. The chain has TRBV7-2 and TRBJ2-1; 9 positions agree with TRBD2. The ends lost 5 bases at V and 0 bases at J; junction bases unmatched: 5. The germline V gene has CDR1 SGHTA and CDR2 FQGNSA. The CDR3 totals 16 residues. The chain's CDR3 is CASSPTSGSSYNEQFF. The CDR3 DNA is TGTGCCAGCAGCCCAACTAGCGGGTCCTCCTACAATGAGCAGTTCTTC. The full variable domain, its missing parts supplied by reference TRBV7-2 and TRBJ2-1, is GAGVSQSPSNKVTEKGKDVELRCDPISGHTALYWYRQSLGQGLEFLIYFQGNSAPDKSGLPSDRFSAERTGGSVSTLTIQRTQQEDSAVYLCASSPTSGSSYNEQFFGPGTRLTVL.